This entry concerns a single T cell receptor beta chain. Its antigen is undetermined. Patients picked for sequencing had shown CD8+CD57+ cell expansion detected by flow cytometry. The sample comes from a study of CD8+CD57+ T cells in acquired aplastic anemia. Overall study context: Mean yield of DNA from sorted CD4+ and CD8+ cells was approximately 3 ug. Findings and limits, study-wide: The study identified 25 to 30 CD8+ CDR3 sequences shared by patients and controls. CD8+ Simpson's diversity in patients was not significantly different from that in controls.

Using genomic DNA as the template, TCR beta VDJ and CDR3 profiling was carried out. MiXCR was run by TCRdb on the reads, yielding one entry per CDR3 protein. The profile shows 300,000 or so distinct CDR3 sequences, 50% to 65% of them singletons. This CDR3 spans 14 amino acids. From germline, CDR1 is LNHDA and CDR2 SQIVND (reference sequence). V gave up 7 bases and J gave up 4 bases; unmatched junction bases: 4. The chain couples TRBV19 to TRBJ1-5; 10 bases are a match to TRBD1. This TCR was recovered from a human donor with aplastic anemia. The sample taken for sequencing was sorted CD4+, CD8+, or CD8+CD57+ T cells (not recorded which) from PBMCs. Here the CDR3 DNA reads TGTGCCAGTAAGCCGGGACAGGGGAATCAGCCCCAGCATTTT. Translated, it gives CASKPGQGNQPQHF.